This is a list of T cell receptor beta chains from one sample in a study of blood T cell repertoires in COVID-19. Sequencing used immunoSEQ multiplex PCR; TCRdb keeps in-frame clones, though not all of them. The table shows 400,000 or so clones, with about 92% occurring only once. The sequenced sample consisted of PBMCs or T cells enriched from blood (not recorded which). The receptors were gathered from a man between 18 and 29 years old who had recovered from COVID-19. CDR3s include the opening cysteine and the closing phenylalanine or tryptophan. The order of the fields is CDR3 protein, CDR3 DNA, D gene, J gene, V gene, clone size. A D gene is named only where the DNA matches it firmly. Rows may omit the clone size; those that give it use once, few, many or a size class.

cdr3_aa: CASAQRGPQERSYNEQFF
cdr3_nt: TGTGCCAGCGCCCAAAGGGGGCCACAGGAGAGATCCTACAATGAGCAGTTCTTC
d_call: TRBD1
j_call: TRBJ2-1
v_call: TRBV27
clone_size: -

cdr3_aa: CAISEGRQGAIYGYTF
cdr3_nt: TGTGCCATCAGTGAGGGGAGACAGGGGGCTATCTATGGCTACACCTTC
d_call: TRBD1
j_call: TRBJ1-2
v_call: TRBV10-3
clone_size: -

cdr3_aa: CASNPLAGTDWNEQFF
cdr3_nt: TGTGCCAGCAACCCCTTAGCGGGGACGGACTGGAATGAGCAGTTCTTC
d_call: TRBD2
j_call: TRBJ2-1
v_call: TRBV9
clone_size: -

cdr3_aa: CASSFGLRDGYTF
cdr3_nt: TGTGCCAGCAGCTTCGGACTCCGAGATGGCTACACCTTC
d_call: -
j_call: TRBJ1-2
v_call: TRBV5-6
clone_size: -

cdr3_aa: CASSATEGHEQFF
cdr3_nt: TGTGCCAGCAGCGCGACAGAAGGGCATGAGCAGTTCTTC
d_call: -
j_call: TRBJ2-1
v_call: TRBV9
clone_size: once

cdr3_aa: CASSLNTGNTIYF
cdr3_nt: TGTGCCAGCAGCTTAAACACCGGAAACACCATATATTTT
d_call: -
j_call: TRBJ1-3
v_call: TRBV11-3
clone_size: -

cdr3_aa: CAISGVGTGDYEQYF
cdr3_nt: TGTGCCATCAGTGGCGTAGGGACAGGGGACTACGAGCAGTACTTC
d_call: TRBD1
j_call: TRBJ2-7
v_call: TRBV10-3
clone_size: -

cdr3_aa: CASSFGGVSTDTQYF
cdr3_nt: TGTGCCAGCAGCTTTGGGGGGGTCTCTACAGATACGCAGTATTTT
d_call: TRBD2
j_call: TRBJ2-3
v_call: TRBV7-9
clone_size: -

cdr3_aa: CASSSLAGVGETQYF
cdr3_nt: TGTGCCAGCAGTTCCCTAGCGGGAGTAGGGGAGACCCAGTACTTC
d_call: TRBD2
j_call: TRBJ2-5
v_call: TRBV28
clone_size: -

cdr3_aa: CASSAGHGILNSPLHF
cdr3_nt: TGTGCCAGCAGTGCGGGACACGGCATCTTGAATTCACCCCTCCACTTT
d_call: -
j_call: TRBJ1-6
v_call: TRBV25-1
clone_size: -

cdr3_aa: CASSRGTDYGYTF
cdr3_nt: TGTGCCAGCTCACGTGGGACAGACTATGGCTACACCTTC
d_call: TRBD1
j_call: TRBJ1-2
v_call: TRBV18
clone_size: -

cdr3_aa: CASSQGAGATYEQYF
cdr3_nt: TGTGCCAGCTCACAAGGGGCAGGGGCGACCTACGAGCAGTACTTC
d_call: -
j_call: TRBJ2-7
v_call: TRBV18
clone_size: -

cdr3_aa: CASSPGRETGELFF
cdr3_nt: TGTGCCAGCAGCCCCGGACGGGAGACCGGGGAGCTGTTTTTT
d_call: -
j_call: TRBJ2-2
v_call: TRBV7-3
clone_size: -

cdr3_aa: CASSGQGYTEAFF
cdr3_nt: TGTGCCAGCAGTGGACAGGGTTACACTGAAGCTTTCTTT
d_call: TRBD1
j_call: TRBJ1-1
v_call: TRBV2
clone_size: -

cdr3_aa: CASSFQDRTPNTIYF
cdr3_nt: TGTGCCAGCAGCTTCCAGGACAGAACCCCGAACACCATATATTTT
d_call: -
j_call: TRBJ1-3
v_call: TRBV13
clone_size: -

cdr3_aa: CASSLGGLVLEQFF
cdr3_nt: TGCGCCAGCAGCTTGGGGGGACTAGTACTTGAGCAGTTCTTC
d_call: TRBD2
j_call: TRBJ2-1
v_call: TRBV5-1
clone_size: -

cdr3_aa: CASSLGQDGDEQYF
cdr3_nt: TGTGCCAGCAGCTTAGGACAGGACGGCGACGAGCAGTACTTC
d_call: -
j_call: TRBJ2-7
v_call: TRBV7-9
clone_size: -

cdr3_aa: CASSQESGAAFF
cdr3_nt: TGTGCCAGCAGCCAAGAGAGCGGGGCAGCTTTCTTT
d_call: -
j_call: TRBJ1-1
v_call: TRBV3-1/TRBV3-2
clone_size: -

cdr3_aa: CASSLNRVHQPQHF
cdr3_nt: TGTGCCAGCAGCTTGAACAGGGTCCATCAGCCCCAGCATTTT
d_call: -
j_call: TRBJ1-5
v_call: TRBV5-6
clone_size: once

cdr3_aa: CASSPFASGDNEQFF
cdr3_nt: TGTGCCAGCTCACCTTTCGCTAGCGGGGACAATGAGCAGTTCTTC
d_call: TRBD2
j_call: TRBJ2-1
v_call: TRBV18
clone_size: -

cdr3_aa: CASSSDTTPGLQYF
cdr3_nt: TGCGCCAGCAGTTCCGACACGACTCCGGGACTCCAGTACTTC
d_call: -
j_call: TRBJ2-7
v_call: TRBV5-1
clone_size: -

cdr3_aa: CASSLVQGRSNSPLHF
cdr3_nt: TGTGCCAGCAGCTTGGTTCAGGGCCGGAGTAATTCACCCCTCCACTTT
d_call: -
j_call: TRBJ1-6
v_call: TRBV5-4
clone_size: -

cdr3_aa: CASSLSTGGGETQYF
cdr3_nt: TGTGCCAGCAGCTTAAGTACAGGGGGGGGCGAGACCCAGTACTTC
d_call: -
j_call: TRBJ2-5
v_call: TRBV11-2
clone_size: -

cdr3_aa: CASSLSASPLHF
cdr3_nt: TGTGCCAGCAGTTTAAGCGCTTCACCCCTCCACTTT
d_call: -
j_call: TRBJ1-6
v_call: TRBV12-3/TRBV12-4
clone_size: -

cdr3_aa: CATLGAGGNQPQHF
cdr3_nt: TGTGCCACCTTAGGGGCTGGAGGCAATCAGCCCCAGCATTTT
d_call: -
j_call: TRBJ1-5
v_call: TRBV28
clone_size: -

cdr3_aa: CASSLSLAGSPSYNEQFF
cdr3_nt: TGTGCCAGCAGCTTATCCCTAGCGGGATCTCCGTCCTACAATGAGCAGTTCTTC
d_call: TRBD2
j_call: TRBJ2-1
v_call: TRBV7-6
clone_size: -

cdr3_aa: CAISERTENTEAFF
cdr3_nt: TGTGCCATCAGTGAGAGGACAGAGAACACTGAAGCTTTCTTT
d_call: -
j_call: TRBJ1-1
v_call: TRBV10-3
clone_size: -

cdr3_aa: CASSSVGRGSETQYF
cdr3_nt: TGTGCCAGCAGCTCGGTGGGGCGGGGGAGTGAGACCCAGTACTTC
d_call: TRBD2
j_call: TRBJ2-5
v_call: TRBV7-2
clone_size: -

cdr3_aa: CASMPGKNSPLHF
cdr3_nt: TGTGCCAGTATGCCGGGGAAAAATTCACCCCTCCACTTT
d_call: -
j_call: TRBJ1-6
v_call: TRBV19
clone_size: -

cdr3_aa: CASSVAGGTWNEQFF
cdr3_nt: TGTGCCAGCAGCGTGGCAGGGGGGACCTGGAATGAGCAGTTCTTC
d_call: -
j_call: TRBJ2-1
v_call: TRBV9
clone_size: -

cdr3_aa: CASSLGWNQPQHF
cdr3_nt: TGTGCCAGCAGTTTGGGCTGGAATCAGCCCCAGCATTTT
d_call: -
j_call: TRBJ1-5
v_call: TRBV27
clone_size: -

cdr3_aa: CASSITSGNNEQFF
cdr3_nt: TGTGCCAGTAGTATAACTAGCGGAAACAATGAGCAGTTCTTC
d_call: TRBD2
j_call: TRBJ2-1
v_call: TRBV19
clone_size: -

cdr3_aa: CASSLVREDNQPQHF
cdr3_nt: TGTGCCAGCAGCTTAGTCCGGGAGGACAATCAGCCCCAGCATTTT
d_call: -
j_call: TRBJ1-5
v_call: TRBV7-8
clone_size: -

cdr3_aa: CASSLAVGQGSSPLHF
cdr3_nt: TGCGCCAGCAGCTTGGCGGTCGGACAGGGGAGTTCACCCCTCCACTTT
d_call: TRBD1
j_call: TRBJ1-6
v_call: TRBV5-1
clone_size: -

cdr3_aa: CASSLGTMNYGYTF
cdr3_nt: TGTGCCAGCTCTCTAGGGACAATGAACTATGGCTACACCTTC
d_call: -
j_call: TRBJ1-2
v_call: TRBV28
clone_size: -

cdr3_aa: CASSLASGDYNEQFF
cdr3_nt: TGTGCCAGCAGCTTAGCCAGCGGGGACTACAATGAGCAGTTCTTC
d_call: TRBD2
j_call: TRBJ2-1
v_call: TRBV7-6
clone_size: once

cdr3_aa: CASSEQGNYGYTF
cdr3_nt: TGTGCCAGCAGTGAACAGGGGAACTATGGCTACACCTTC
d_call: -
j_call: TRBJ1-2
v_call: TRBV2
clone_size: -

cdr3_aa: CASSQDWAGRSTGELFF
cdr3_nt: TGTGCCAGCAGCCAAGATTGGGCGGGACGGAGTACCGGGGAGCTGTTTTTT
d_call: -
j_call: TRBJ2-2
v_call: TRBV3-1/TRBV3-2
clone_size: -

cdr3_aa: CASISSGNTIYF
cdr3_nt: TGTGCCAGCATCTCTTCTGGAAACACCATATATTTT
d_call: -
j_call: TRBJ1-3
v_call: TRBV12-3/TRBV12-4
clone_size: -

cdr3_aa: CASSPDRGNTIYF
cdr3_nt: TGTGCCAGCTCACCGGACAGGGGGAACACCATATATTTT
d_call: TRBD1
j_call: TRBJ1-3
v_call: TRBV18
clone_size: -

cdr3_aa: CASSVVTGASGYTF
cdr3_nt: TGTGCCAGCAGCGTAGTGACAGGGGCTAGTGGCTACACCTTC
d_call: TRBD1
j_call: TRBJ1-2
v_call: TRBV9
clone_size: -

cdr3_aa: CASSFLGGGYEQYF
cdr3_nt: TGTGCCAGCAGTTTTCTAGGGGGCGGGTACGAGCAGTACTTC
d_call: TRBD1
j_call: TRBJ2-7
v_call: TRBV28
clone_size: -

cdr3_aa: CASTPGTRDTDTQYF
cdr3_nt: TGTGCCAGCACTCCCGGGACTAGAGACACAGATACGCAGTATTTT
d_call: TRBD2
j_call: TRBJ2-3
v_call: TRBV9
clone_size: few

cdr3_aa: CASEMNTEAFF
cdr3_nt: TGTGCCAGCGAGATGAACACTGAAGCTTTCTTT
d_call: -
j_call: TRBJ1-1
v_call: TRBV2
clone_size: -

cdr3_aa: CASSESSRDWSNQPQHF
cdr3_nt: TGCGCCAGCAGTGAATCGTCAAGAGATTGGAGCAATCAGCCCCAGCATTTT
d_call: -
j_call: TRBJ1-5
v_call: TRBV10-1
clone_size: -

cdr3_aa: CSASEASGYYEQYF
cdr3_nt: TGCAGTGCTAGTGAGGCTAGCGGGTACTACGAGCAGTACTTC
d_call: TRBD2
j_call: TRBJ2-7
v_call: TRBV20-1
clone_size: -

cdr3_aa: CASSQVGQGVDYGYTF
cdr3_nt: TGTGCCAGCAGCCAAGTTGGGCAGGGGGTCGACTATGGCTACACCTTC
d_call: TRBD1
j_call: TRBJ1-2
v_call: TRBV3-1/TRBV3-2
clone_size: -

cdr3_aa: CASSHSQVSYGYTF
cdr3_nt: TGTGCCAGCAGCCACTCCCAGGTTTCCTATGGCTACACCTTC
d_call: -
j_call: TRBJ1-2
v_call: TRBV3-1/TRBV3-2
clone_size: -

cdr3_aa: CASSIGLVRAGELFF
cdr3_nt: TGTGCCAGTAGTATAGGACTGGTTCGGGCCGGGGAGCTGTTTTTT
d_call: -
j_call: TRBJ2-2
v_call: TRBV19
clone_size: -

cdr3_aa: CASSLDNSPLREKLFF
cdr3_nt: TGTGCCAGCAGCTTGGACAATTCTCCACTAAGAGAAAAACTGTTTTTT
d_call: -
j_call: TRBJ1-4
v_call: TRBV14
clone_size: -

cdr3_aa: CASSQPTGPHGYTF
cdr3_nt: TGTGCCAGCAGCCAACCGACAGGTCCCCATGGCTACACCTTC
d_call: -
j_call: TRBJ1-2
v_call: TRBV16
clone_size: -

cdr3_aa: CASSQDLGGIPAEQYF
cdr3_nt: TGTGCCAGCAGCCAAGATCTAGGCGGGATCCCCGCCGAGCAGTACTTC
d_call: -
j_call: TRBJ2-7
v_call: TRBV4-2
clone_size: few

cdr3_aa: CASSPRGRLAGDTQYF
cdr3_nt: TGTGCCAGCTCACCCCGGGGGCGGCTAGCGGGAGATACGCAGTATTTT
d_call: TRBD2
j_call: TRBJ2-3
v_call: TRBV18
clone_size: -

cdr3_aa: CASSGTGGTNQPQHF
cdr3_nt: TGTGCCAGCAGTGGAACGGGGGGGACCAATCAGCCCCAGCATTTT
d_call: -
j_call: TRBJ1-5
v_call: TRBV25-1
clone_size: -

cdr3_aa: CASSPAQLGLFF
cdr3_nt: TGTGCCAGCAGTCCCGCCCAGTTGGGGCTGTTCTTC
d_call: -
j_call: TRBJ2-1
v_call: TRBV9
clone_size: -

cdr3_aa: CASSATSSAQQDTQYF
cdr3_nt: TGCGCCAGCAGCGCGACGTCTAGCGCCCAACAAGATACGCAGTATTTT
d_call: -
j_call: TRBJ2-3
v_call: TRBV4-1
clone_size: -

cdr3_aa: CASSPPAGTEAFF
cdr3_nt: TGTGCCAGCAGCCCTCCCGCCGGCACTGAAGCTTTCTTT
d_call: -
j_call: TRBJ1-1
v_call: TRBV14
clone_size: -

cdr3_aa: CASSGGAGTGGYNSPLHF
cdr3_nt: TGTGCCAGCAGCGGAGGGGCCGGGACAGGGGGCTACAATTCACCCCTCCACTTT
d_call: TRBD1
j_call: TRBJ1-6
v_call: TRBV9
clone_size: -